The 10 T cell receptor beta chains given below trace back to one sample, sequenced in a study of cytomegalovirus exposure and HLA in healthy donors (TCRdb year 2017). Libraries were made using the immunoSEQ multiplex PCR assay. The multiplex PCR relied on a mix of 60 forward primers for TCR Vbeta segments and 13 reverse primers for TCR Jbeta segments. TCRdb retrieved this table from immuneACCESS and kept in-frame rearrangements only. Not all clones are present; in checked studies, unresolved V genes account for under half, and no reason is known for the remainder. Recorded for this sample are over 100,000 clones; 60% to 85% of them occurred a single time. Jointly, the top ten make up approximately 3.5% of the sample. The sequenced sample was PBMCs. The receptors were gathered from a woman aged 25 to 39 in good health and CMV-seropositive.

CDR3 protein: CASTPGFGGPPGDTQYF. The CDR3 bases are TGTGCCAGCACCCCGGGGTTCGGGGGGCCACCCGGAGATACGCAGTATTTT. The chain links TRBV28 to TRBJ2-3, with a weak D call TRBD2 (7 bases). The CDR3 is made up of 17 amino acids. V gave up 7 bases and J gave up 5 bases, with 25 bases separating them. Per the germline V gene, CDR1 is MDHEN and CDR2 is SYDVKM.

V is TRBV4-3 and J is TRBJ1-3; D is possibly TRBD1 (5 bases). Deletions cut 0 bases from V and 0 bases from J, with 12 bases between. The CDR3 runs to 17 residues. The germline V gene has CDR1 LGHNA and CDR2 YSLEER. The CDR3 nucleotides are TGCGCCAGCAGCCAAGATTGGGGCCCCCGCTCTGGAAACACCATATATTTT. As protein: CASSQDWGPRSGNTIYF.

The chain couples TRBV5-1 to TRBJ1-2; maybe TRBD1 (5 bases). Trimming took off 4 bases at V and 4 bases at J, with 11 bases between the two ends. The germline gives CDR1 SGHRS, CDR2 YFSETQ. The CDR3 is made up of 13 amino acids. The CDR3 loop reads CASSRGGTYGYTF. CDR3 coding DNA: TGCGCCAGCAGCCGGGGGGGGACCTATGGCTACACCTTC.

The V and J genes are TRBV4-1 and TRBJ2-3; 13 nucleotides align to TRBD2. This CDR3 is 17 amino acids long. Trimming took 5 bases from V and 3 from J; bases not matched to a gene: 8. Germline V gives CDR1 MGHRA, CDR2 YSYEKL. The CDR3 region has the DNA TGCGCCAGCAGCGACCTCGGACTAGCGGGGGAGACAGATACGCAGTATTTT. Its translation: CASSDLGLAGETDTQYF.

CDR3 nucleotides: TGTGCCAGCGGGCCGACAGAATATGGCTACACCTTC. As protein: CASGPTEYGYTF. This sequence joins TRBV6-6 and TRBJ1-2; possibly TRBD1 for D (5 bases). Germline-derived CDR1 and CDR2 are MNHNY and SVGAGI (reference sequence). V was shortened by 8 bases and J by 5 bases, with 12 bases between the two germline ends. CDR3 length equals 12 residues.

The rearrangement uses TRBV28 and TRBJ2-2; D is perhaps TRBD1 (6 bases). V lost 6 bases and J 3 bases, leaving 20 bases between the germline ends. CDR1 is MDHEN and CDR2 is SYDVKM in the germline V gene. The CDR3 is made up of 17 amino acids. The CDR3 sequence: CASRYKGQPLHTGELFF. The CDR3, as DNA: TGTGCCAGCAGATACAAGGGACAACCCTTGCACACCGGGGAGCTGTTTTTT.

V and J are TRBV28 and TRBJ1-1; D is ambiguous. This CDR3 comprises 12 residues. Germline CDR1 MDHEN, CDR2 SYDVKM. Trimming took off 3 bases at V and 6 bases at J, with 8 bases between the two ends. CDR3 amino acids: CASSFPVAEAFF. CDR3 bases: TGTGCCAGCAGTTTCCCCGTTGCTGAAGCTTTCTTT.

The gene calls are TRBV15 and TRBJ1-6, with D possibly being TRBD1 (6 bases). Germline V gene sequence: CDR1 LNHNV, CDR2 YYDKDF (reference sequence). V lost 6 bases, J lost 7 bases, and 16 bases lay in between. The CDR3 has 15 residues. CDR3 bases: TGTGCCACCAGTGGGATCCGACAGGACAATTCACCCCTCCACTTT. Its protein product is CATSGIRQDNSPLHF.

This chain uses TRBV28 with TRBJ1-1; no clear D. The germline V and J ends were trimmed by 2 bases and 11 bases, with 12 bases remaining between them. The CDR3 runs 12 residues. Germline loops: CDR1 MDHEN, CDR2 SYDVKM. This CDR3 is CASSLPGFDAFF. CDR3 bases: TGTGCCAGCAGTTTACCGGGGTTTGATGCTTTCTTT. Together with reference TRBV28 and TRBJ1-1, the CDR3 gives the full variable domain: DVKVTQSSRYLVKRTGEKVFLECVQDMDHENMFWYRQDPGLGLRLIYFSYDVKMKEKGDIPEGYSVSREKKERFSLILESASTNQTSMYLCASSLPGFDAFFGQGTRLTVV.

The sample holds a few counts of this clone. V and J are TRBV5-4 and TRBJ2-5; 9 nucleotides agree with TRBD2. Trimming took 3 bases from V and 4 from J; bases not matched to a gene: 1. CDR3 length equals 13 residues. CDR1 and CDR2 from the germline V gene are SGHNT and YYREEE (reference sequence). CDR3 bases: TGTGCCAGCAGCTCGACTAGCGGAGAGACCCAGTACTTC. Its translation: CASSSTSGETQYF. The whole variable domain, remainder taken from reference TRBV5-4 and TRBJ2-5, is ETGVTQSPTHLIKTRGQQVTLRCSSQSGHNTVSWYQQALGQGPQFIFQYYREEENGRGNFPPRFSGLQFPNYSSELNVNALELDDSALYLCASSSTSGETQYFGPGTRLLVL.